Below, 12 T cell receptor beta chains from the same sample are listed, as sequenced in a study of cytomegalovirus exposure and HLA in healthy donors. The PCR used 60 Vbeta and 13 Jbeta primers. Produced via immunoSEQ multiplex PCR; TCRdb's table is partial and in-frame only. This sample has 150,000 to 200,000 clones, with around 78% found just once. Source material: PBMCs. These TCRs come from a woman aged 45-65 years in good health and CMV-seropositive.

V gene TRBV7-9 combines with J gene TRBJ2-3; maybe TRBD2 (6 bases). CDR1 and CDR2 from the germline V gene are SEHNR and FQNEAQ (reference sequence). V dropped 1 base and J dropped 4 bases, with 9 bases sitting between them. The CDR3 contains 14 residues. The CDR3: CASSLVWGADTQYF. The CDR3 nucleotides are TGTGCCAGCAGCTTAGTGTGGGGGGCAGATACGCAGTATTTT.

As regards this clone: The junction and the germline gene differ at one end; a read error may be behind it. The CDR3 reads CASSRRGGSNEQYF. CDR3 bases: TGTGCCAGTAGTCGGCGGGGGGGCTCCAACGAGCAGTACTTC. The chain uses TRBV19 and TRBJ2-7, with 9 positions matching TRBD2. The CDR3 sequence is 14 residues long. Per the germline V gene, CDR1 is LNHDA and CDR2 is SQIVND (reference sequence).

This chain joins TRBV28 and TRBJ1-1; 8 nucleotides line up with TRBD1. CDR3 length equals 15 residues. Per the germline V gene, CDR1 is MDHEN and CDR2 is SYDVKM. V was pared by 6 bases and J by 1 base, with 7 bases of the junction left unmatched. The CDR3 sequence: CASRGQGTQNTEAFF. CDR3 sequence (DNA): TGTGCCAGCAGAGGACAGGGAACACAGAACACTGAAGCTTTCTTT.

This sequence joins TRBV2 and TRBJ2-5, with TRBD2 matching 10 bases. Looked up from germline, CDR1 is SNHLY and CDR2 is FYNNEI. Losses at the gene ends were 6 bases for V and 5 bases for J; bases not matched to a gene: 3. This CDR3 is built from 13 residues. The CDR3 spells CASSVSGGETQYF. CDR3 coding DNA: TGTGCCAGCAGCGTTAGCGGGGGGGAGACCCAGTACTTC.

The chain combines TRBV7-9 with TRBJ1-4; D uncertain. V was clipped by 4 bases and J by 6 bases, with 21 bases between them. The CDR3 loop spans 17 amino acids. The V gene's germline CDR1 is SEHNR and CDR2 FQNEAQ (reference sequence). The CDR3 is CASSSPPSSRVDEKLFF. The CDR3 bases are TGTGCCAGCAGCTCCCCACCCTCGTCGAGGGTGGATGAAAAACTGTTTTTT.

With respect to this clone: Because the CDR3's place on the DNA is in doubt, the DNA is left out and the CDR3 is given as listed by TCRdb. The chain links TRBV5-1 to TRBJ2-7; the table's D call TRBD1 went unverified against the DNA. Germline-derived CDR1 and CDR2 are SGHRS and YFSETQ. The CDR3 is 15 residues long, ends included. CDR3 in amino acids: CASSFGPGGSYEQYF.

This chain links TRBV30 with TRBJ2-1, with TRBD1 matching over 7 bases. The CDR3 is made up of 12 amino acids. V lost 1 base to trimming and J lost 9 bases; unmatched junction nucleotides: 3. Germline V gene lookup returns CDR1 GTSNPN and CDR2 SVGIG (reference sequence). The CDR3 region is CAWSGQGAEQFF. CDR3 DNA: TGTGCCTGGAGTGGACAGGGAGCTGAGCAGTTCTTC. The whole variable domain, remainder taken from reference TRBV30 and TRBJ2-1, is SQTIHQWPATLVQPVGSPLSLECTVEGTSNPNLYWYRQAAGRGLQLLFYSVGIGQISSEVPQNLSASRPQDRQFILSSKKLLLSDSGFYLCAWSGQGAEQFFGPGTRLTVL.

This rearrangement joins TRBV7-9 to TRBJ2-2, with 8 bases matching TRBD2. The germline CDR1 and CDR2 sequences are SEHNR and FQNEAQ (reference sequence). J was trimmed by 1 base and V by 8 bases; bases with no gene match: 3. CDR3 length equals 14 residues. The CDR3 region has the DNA TGTGCCAGCTTCGCGGGGGGGAACACCGGGGAGCTGTTTTTT. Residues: CASFAGGNTGELFF.

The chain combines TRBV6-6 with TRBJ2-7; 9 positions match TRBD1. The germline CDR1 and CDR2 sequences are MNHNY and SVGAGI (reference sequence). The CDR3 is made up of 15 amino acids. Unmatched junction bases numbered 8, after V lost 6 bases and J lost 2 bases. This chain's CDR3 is CASSPTGGGTYEQYF. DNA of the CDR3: TGTGCCAGCAGCCCGACAGGGGGGGGGACCTACGAGCAGTACTTC.

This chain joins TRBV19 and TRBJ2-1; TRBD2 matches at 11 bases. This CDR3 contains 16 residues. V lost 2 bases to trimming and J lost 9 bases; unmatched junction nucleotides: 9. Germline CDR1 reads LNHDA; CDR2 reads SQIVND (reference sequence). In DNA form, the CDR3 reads TGTGCCAGTAGTATATCCCATAGCGGGGGGGCGCGTGAGCAGTTCTTC. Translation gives CASSISHSGGAREQFF.

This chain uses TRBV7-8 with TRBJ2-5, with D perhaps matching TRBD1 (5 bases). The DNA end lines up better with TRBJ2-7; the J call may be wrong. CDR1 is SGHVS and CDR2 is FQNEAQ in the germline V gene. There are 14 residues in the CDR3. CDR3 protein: CASREGQGPYEQYF. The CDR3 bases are TGTGCCAGCAGGGAAGGACAAGGTCCCTACGAGCAGTACTTC.

The CDR3 is CASSLAGGFGNEQFF. The CDR3 bases are TGCGCCAGCAGTCTAGCGGGGGGCTTCGGTAATGAGCAGTTCTTC. The V call is TRBV5-1, the J call TRBJ2-1, with TRBD2 identical over 11 bases. The J segment lost 7 bases and the V segment lost 5 bases, leaving 8 bases of the junction unmatched. CDR3 length: 15 residues. Germline CDR1 and CDR2: SGHRS and YFSETQ.